This TCR beta chain derives from a study of OX40 agonist ivuxolimab in advanced cancers. For the study at large: Patients were dosed with the agonistic anti-OX40 (CD134) antibody ivuxolimab. The patients received ivuxolimab by intravenous route every 2 weeks at 0.01 to 10 mg/kg. Regarding the study as a whole: Some of the lowest clonal expansion was seen in partial responders at 0.1-3.0 mg/kg.

About this clone: Its antigen is unidentified.

Generated by immunoSEQ multiplex PCR, the TCRdb table keeps only in-frame clones and is missing some. The top ten clones hold about 45% of a sample with 48,000 or so clones, roughly 90% of them seen once. The ends were cut back, 6 bases at V and 5 bases at J, with 13 bases in the middle. In germline, CDR1 is SQVTM, CDR2 ANQGSEA. The CDR3 extends over 12 amino acids. The rearrangement joins TRBV29-1 to TRBJ1-1; TRBD1 might be the D (6 bases). The source was CD4+ or CD8+ T cells sorted from blood, collected in a trial of the OX40 agonist ivuxolimab. The sequence was obtained from an adult with an advanced solid tumor such as melanoma, head and neck, liver or kidney cancer. The CDR3: CSVVQGGTEAFF. CDR3 nucleotide sequence: TGCAGCGTCGTACAGGGCGGAACTGAAGCTTTCTTT.